This T cell receptor (beta chain) stems from a study of regulatory dendritic cells for organ transplantation. The data were produced by immunoSEQ multiplex PCR, yet TCRdb's version contains in-frame clones alone and is incomplete. Among under 25,000 clones listed, about 70% were seen once. CDR1 and CDR2 from the germline V gene are SGHTA and FQGTGA. Trimming pared 5 bases from V and 3 bases from J, leaving 8 bases between. This CDR3 comprises 13 residues. Naive CD45RA+ and memory CD45RO+ CD4+ or CD8+ T cells were FACS-sorted. The clonotype originates from a human donor in good health. Material for sequencing was memory CD4+ T cells from blood. The subset here: CD45RO+ memory T cells. The genes are TRBV7-3 and TRBJ1-3, with D maybe TRBD1 (6 bases). The CDR3 protein is CASSRDNGNTIYF. The DNA for the CDR3 is TGTGCCAGCAGCCGGGACAATGGAAACACCATATATTTT.